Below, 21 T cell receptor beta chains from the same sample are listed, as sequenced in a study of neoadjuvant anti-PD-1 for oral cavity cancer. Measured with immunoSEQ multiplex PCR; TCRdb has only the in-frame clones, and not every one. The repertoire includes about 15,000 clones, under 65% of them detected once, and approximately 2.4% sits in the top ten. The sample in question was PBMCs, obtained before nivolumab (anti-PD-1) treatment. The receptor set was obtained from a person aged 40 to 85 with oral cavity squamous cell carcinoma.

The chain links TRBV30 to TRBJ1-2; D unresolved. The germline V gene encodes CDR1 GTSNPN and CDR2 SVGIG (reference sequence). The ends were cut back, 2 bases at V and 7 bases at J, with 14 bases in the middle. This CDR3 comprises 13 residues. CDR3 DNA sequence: TGTGCCTGGAGTCTCTCCCCCGGAGGTGGCTACACCTTC. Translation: CAWSLSPGGGYTF.

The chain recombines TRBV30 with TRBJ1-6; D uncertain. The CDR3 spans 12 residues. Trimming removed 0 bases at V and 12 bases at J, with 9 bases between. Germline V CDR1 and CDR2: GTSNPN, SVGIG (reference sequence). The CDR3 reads CAWSVLGEPLHF. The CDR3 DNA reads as TGTGCCTGGAGTGTACTCGGGGAACCCCTCCACTTT.

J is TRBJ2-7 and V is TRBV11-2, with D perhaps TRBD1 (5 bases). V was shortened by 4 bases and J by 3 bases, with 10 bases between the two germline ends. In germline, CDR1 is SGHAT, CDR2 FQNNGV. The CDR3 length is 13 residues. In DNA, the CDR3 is TGTGCCAGCAGCTGGGTGCAGGGCTACGAGCAGTACTTC. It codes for CASSWVQGYEQYF.

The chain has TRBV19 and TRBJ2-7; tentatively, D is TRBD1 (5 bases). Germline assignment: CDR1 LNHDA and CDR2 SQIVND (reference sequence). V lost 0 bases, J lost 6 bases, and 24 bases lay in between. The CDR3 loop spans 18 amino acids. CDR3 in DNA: TGTGCCAGTAGTATAGAAACGCGGTTAACAGGACGTTCGAGCGAGCAGTACTTC. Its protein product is CASSIETRLTGRSSEQYF.

CDR3 sequence reads: CASTSPTKANTGELFF. For the CDR3, the DNA is TGTGCCAGTACGTCTCCGACTAAGGCGAACACCGGGGAGCTGTTTTTT. The chain couples TRBV19 to TRBJ2-2; maybe TRBD2 (5 bases). The CDR3 runs 16 residues. In germline, CDR1 is LNHDA, CDR2 SQIVND (reference sequence). The ends were cut back, 7 bases at V and 0 bases at J, with 15 bases in the middle.

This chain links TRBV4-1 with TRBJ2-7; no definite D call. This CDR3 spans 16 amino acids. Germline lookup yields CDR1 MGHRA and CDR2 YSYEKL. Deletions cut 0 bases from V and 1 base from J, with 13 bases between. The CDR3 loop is CASSQEVGQASYEQYF. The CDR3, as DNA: TGCGCCAGCAGCCAAGAAGTAGGGCAGGCTTCCTACGAGCAGTACTTC.

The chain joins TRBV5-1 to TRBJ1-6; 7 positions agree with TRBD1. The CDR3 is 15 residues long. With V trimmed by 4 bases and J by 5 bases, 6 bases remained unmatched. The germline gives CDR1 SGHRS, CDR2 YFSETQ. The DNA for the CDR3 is TGCGCCAGCAGCCCCGGGACAGCTGATAATTCACCCCTCCACTTT. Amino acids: CASSPGTADNSPLHF.

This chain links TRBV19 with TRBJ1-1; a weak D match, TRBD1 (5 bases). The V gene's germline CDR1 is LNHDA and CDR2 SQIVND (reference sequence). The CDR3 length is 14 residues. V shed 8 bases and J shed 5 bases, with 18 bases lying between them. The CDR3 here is CASLGPGKLTEAFF. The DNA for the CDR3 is TGTGCCAGTTTGGGCCCAGGGAAGTTGACTGAAGCTTTCTTT.

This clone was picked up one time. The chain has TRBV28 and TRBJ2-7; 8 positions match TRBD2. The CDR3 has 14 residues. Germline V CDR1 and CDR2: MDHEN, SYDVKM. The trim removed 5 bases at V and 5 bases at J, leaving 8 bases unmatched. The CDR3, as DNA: TGTGCCAGCAGTGTTCCCGGGACTAGAAACGAGCAGTACTTC. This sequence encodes CASSVPGTRNEQYF.

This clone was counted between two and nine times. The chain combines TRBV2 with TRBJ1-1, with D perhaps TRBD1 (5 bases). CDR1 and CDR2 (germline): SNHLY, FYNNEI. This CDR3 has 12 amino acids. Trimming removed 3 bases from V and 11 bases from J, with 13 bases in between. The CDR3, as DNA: TGTGCCAGCAGTGACTGGGCAGGGAGGGCTTTCTTT. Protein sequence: CASSDWAGRAFF.

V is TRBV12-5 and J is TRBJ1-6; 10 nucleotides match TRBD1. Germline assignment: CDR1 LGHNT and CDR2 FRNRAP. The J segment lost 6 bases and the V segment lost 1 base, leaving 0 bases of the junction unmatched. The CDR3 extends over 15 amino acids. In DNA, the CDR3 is TGTGCTAGTGGTTTGGGGACAGGGGGTAATTCACCCCTCCACTTT. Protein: CASGLGTGGNSPLHF.

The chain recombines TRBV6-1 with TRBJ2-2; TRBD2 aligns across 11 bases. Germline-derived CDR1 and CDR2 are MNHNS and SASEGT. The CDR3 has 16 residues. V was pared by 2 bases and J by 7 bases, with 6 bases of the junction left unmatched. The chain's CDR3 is CASSERLAGGLGELFF. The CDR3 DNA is TGTGCCAGCAGTGAAAGGCTAGCGGGGGGCCTCGGGGAGCTGTTTTTT.

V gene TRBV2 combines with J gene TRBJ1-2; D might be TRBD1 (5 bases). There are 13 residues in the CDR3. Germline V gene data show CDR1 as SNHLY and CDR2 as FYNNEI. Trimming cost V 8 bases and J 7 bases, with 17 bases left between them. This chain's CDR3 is CASSSEGSTGYTF. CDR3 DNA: TGTGCCAGCTCGAGCGAGGGGTCCACTGGCTACACCTTC.

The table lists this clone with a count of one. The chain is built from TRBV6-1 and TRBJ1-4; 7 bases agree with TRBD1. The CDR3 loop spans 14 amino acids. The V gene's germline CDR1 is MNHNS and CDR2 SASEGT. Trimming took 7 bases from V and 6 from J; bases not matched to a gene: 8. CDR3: CASKRGGSYEKLFF. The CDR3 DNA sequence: TGTGCCAGCAAAAGAGGGGGCTCATATGAAAAACTGTTTTTT.

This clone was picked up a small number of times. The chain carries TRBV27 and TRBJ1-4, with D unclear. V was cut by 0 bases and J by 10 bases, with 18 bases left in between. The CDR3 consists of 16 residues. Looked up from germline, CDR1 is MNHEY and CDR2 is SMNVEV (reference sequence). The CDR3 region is CASSLSTGRKPTKLFF. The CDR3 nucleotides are TGTGCCAGCAGTTTATCTACCGGGAGAAAACCAACAAAACTGTTTTTT.

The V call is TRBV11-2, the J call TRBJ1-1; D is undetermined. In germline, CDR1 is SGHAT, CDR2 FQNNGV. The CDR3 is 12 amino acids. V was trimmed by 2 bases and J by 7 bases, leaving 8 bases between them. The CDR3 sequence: CASSLRAIEAFF. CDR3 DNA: TGTGCCAGCAGCTTACGGGCGATTGAAGCTTTCTTT.

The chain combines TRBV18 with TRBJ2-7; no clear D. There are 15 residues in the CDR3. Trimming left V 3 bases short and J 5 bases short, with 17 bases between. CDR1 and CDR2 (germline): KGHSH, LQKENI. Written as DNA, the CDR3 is TGTGCCAGCTCACCGAGACGTACGGGTTTTGACGAGCAGTACTTC. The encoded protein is CASSPRRTGFDEQYF.

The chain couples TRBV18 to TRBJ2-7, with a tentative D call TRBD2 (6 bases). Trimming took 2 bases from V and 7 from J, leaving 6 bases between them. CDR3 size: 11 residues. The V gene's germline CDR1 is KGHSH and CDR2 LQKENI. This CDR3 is CASSPGREQYF. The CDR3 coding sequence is TGTGCCAGCTCACCAGGGAGGGAGCAGTACTTC. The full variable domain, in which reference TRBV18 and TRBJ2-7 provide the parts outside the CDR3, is NAGVMQNPRHLVRRRGQEARLRCSPMKGHSHVYWYRQLPEEGLKFMVYLQKENIIDESGMPKERFSAEFPKEGPSILRIQQVVRGDSAAYFCASSPGREQYFGPGTRLTVT.

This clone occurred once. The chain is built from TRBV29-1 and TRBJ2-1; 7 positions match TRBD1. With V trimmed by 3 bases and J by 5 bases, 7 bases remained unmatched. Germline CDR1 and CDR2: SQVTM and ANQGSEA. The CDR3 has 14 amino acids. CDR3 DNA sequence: TGCAGCGTTGAGCAGGGGGTCCCTAACAATGAGCAGTTCTTC. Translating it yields CSVEQGVPNNEQFF.

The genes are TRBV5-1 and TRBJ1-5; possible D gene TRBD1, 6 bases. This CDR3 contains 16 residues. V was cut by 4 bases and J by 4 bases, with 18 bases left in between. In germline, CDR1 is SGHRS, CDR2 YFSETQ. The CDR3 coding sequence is TGCGCCAGCAGCCCGGGGGACACTAGGGGAAATCAGCCCCAGCATTTT. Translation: CASSPGDTRGNQPQHF.

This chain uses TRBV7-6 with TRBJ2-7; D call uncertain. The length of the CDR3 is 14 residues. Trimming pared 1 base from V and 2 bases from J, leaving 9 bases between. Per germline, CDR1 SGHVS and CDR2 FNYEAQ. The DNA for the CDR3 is TGTGCCAGCAGCTTAGACGAGAACCCCTACGAGCAGTACTTC. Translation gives CASSLDENPYEQYF.